This paragraph covers one T cell receptor (beta chain) sequence. The use of previously described methods and listed TCR primers produced the bulk TCR libraries. TCRdb processed the PCR reads anew with MiXCR; each CDR3 protein has one entry. The sample lists 300,000 to 400,000 distinct CDR3 sequences; 24% were seen once. The V end was cut by 4 bases, the J end by 1 base, with 14 bases between. The CDR3 spans 15 residues. Per germline, CDR1 LGHNA and CDR2 YSLEER. The record originates from a study of molecular identifiers for immune sequencing clone quantification. The origin of this receptor is a human donor in good health. Some libraries in this study had Jurkat cell RNA spiked in. The sequencing input was naive CD8+ T cells from blood, with Jurkat cell RNA spiked in. Subset described: FACS-sorted CD8+CD4-CCR7+CD45RA+ naive T cells. The chain recombines TRBV4-3 with TRBJ2-7, with D tentatively TRBD1 or TRBD2 (5 bases each). Here the CDR3 reads CASSPGTWRSYEQYF. CDR3 sequence (DNA): TGCGCCAGCAGCCCCGGGACCTGGAGGTCCTACGAGCAGTACTTC.